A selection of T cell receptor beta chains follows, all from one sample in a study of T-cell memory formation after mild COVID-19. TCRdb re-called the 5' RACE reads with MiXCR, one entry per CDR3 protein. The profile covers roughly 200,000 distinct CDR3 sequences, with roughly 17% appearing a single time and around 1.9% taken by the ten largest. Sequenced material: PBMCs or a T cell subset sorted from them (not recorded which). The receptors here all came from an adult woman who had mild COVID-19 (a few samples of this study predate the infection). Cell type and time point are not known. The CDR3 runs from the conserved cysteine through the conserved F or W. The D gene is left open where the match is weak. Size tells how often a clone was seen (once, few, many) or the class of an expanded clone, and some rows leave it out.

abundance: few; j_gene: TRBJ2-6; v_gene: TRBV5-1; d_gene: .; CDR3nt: TGCGCCAGTAGGGAATCTGGGGCCAACGTCCTGACTTTC; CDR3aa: CASRESGANVLTF
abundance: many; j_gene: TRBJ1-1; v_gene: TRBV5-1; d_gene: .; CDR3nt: TGCGCCAGCAGCTTGGTGGCAGGGGTAAACACTGAAGCTTTCTTT; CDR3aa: CASSLVAGVNTEAFF
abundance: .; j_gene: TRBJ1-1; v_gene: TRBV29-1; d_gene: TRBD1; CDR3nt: TGCAGCGTCGGTCCCGGGACAGGGAACACTGAAGCTTTCTTT; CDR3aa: CSVGPGTGNTEAFF
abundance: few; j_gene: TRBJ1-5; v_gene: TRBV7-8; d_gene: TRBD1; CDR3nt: TGTGCCAGCAGCCGGACAGGGTTCAATCAGCCCCAGCATTTT; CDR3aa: CASSRTGFNQPQHF
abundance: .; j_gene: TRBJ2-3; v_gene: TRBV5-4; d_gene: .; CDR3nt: TGTGCCAGCAGCTTCGGGGCAGGAAGCACAGATACGCAGTATTTT; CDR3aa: CASSFGAGSTDTQYF
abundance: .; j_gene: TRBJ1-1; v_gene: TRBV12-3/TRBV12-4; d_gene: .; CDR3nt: TGTGCCAGCACCCTACCGGGACAGAACACTGAAGCTTTCTTT; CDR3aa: CASTLPGQNTEAFF
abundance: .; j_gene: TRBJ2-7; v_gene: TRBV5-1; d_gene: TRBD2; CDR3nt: TGCGCCAGCAGCTCGACTAGCGGGAACCCCATGAACGAGCAGTACTTC; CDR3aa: CASSSTSGNPMNEQYF
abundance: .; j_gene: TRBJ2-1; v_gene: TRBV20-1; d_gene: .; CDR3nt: TGCAGTGCCTACGGGACTGGCAATGAGCAGTTCTTC; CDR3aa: CSAYGTGNEQFF
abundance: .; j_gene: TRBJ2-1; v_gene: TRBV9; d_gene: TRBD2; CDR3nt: TGTGCCAGCAGCGTCCTAGCGGGACTTAATGAGCAGTTCTTC; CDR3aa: CASSVLAGLNEQFF
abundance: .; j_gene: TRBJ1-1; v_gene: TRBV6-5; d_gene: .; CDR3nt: TGTGCCAGCAGTTACTCGGGTAGCCGAGGGGCCACTGAAGCTTTCTTT; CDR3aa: CASSYSGSRGATEAFF
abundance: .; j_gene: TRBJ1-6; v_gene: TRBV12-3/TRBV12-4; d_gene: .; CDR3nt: TGTGCCAGCAGTCCCCGCGGGGCGGTTAATTCACCCCTCCACTTT; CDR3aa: CASSPRGAVNSPLHF
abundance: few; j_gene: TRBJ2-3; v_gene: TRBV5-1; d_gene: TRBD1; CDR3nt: TGCGCCAGCAGCCTGAAGGGTAGACAGGGAGATGGCACAGATACGCAGTATTTT; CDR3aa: CASSLKGRQGDGTDTQYF
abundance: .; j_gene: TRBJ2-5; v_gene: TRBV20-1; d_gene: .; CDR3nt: TGCAGTGCTAGAACAGGAACGGAGACCCAGTACTTC; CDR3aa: CSARTGTETQYF
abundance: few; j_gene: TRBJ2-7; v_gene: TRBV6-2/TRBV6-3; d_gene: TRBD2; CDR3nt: TGTGCCAGCAATATAGCGGGGAGATACGAGCAGTACTTC; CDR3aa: CASNIAGRYEQYF
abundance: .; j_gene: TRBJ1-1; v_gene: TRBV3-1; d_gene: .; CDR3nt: TGTGCCAGCAGCCAAGGGCTCTCAGGGGCTGAAGCTTTCTTT; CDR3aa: CASSQGLSGAEAFF
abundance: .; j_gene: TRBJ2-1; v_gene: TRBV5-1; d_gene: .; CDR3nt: TGCGCCAGCAGCTTTTCGGGACTCAGCTCCTACAATGAGCAGTTCTTC; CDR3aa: CASSFSGLSSYNEQFF
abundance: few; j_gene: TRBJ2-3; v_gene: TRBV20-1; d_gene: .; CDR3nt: TGCAGTGCTCCAGGGTCCACAGATACGCAGTATTTT; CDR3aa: CSAPGSTDTQYF
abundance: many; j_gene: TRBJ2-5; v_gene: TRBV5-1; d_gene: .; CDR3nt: TGCGCCAGCAGCTGGAGGGGGAAGGAAGAGACCCAGTACTTC; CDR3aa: CASSWRGKEETQYF
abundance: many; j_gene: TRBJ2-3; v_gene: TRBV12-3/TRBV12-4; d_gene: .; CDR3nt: TGTGCCAGCTCACCAGGTCCAAGCACAGATACGCAGTATTTT; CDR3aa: CASSPGPSTDTQYF
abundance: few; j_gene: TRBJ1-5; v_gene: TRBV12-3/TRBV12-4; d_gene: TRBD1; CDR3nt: TGTGCCAGCAGTCAGGGGGCACGCAATCAGCCCCAGCATTTT; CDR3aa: CASSQGARNQPQHF
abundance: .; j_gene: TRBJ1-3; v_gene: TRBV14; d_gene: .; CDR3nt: TGTGCCAGCAGCCAAGAGAGGCCAGTCTCTGGAAACACCATATATTTT; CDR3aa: CASSQERPVSGNTIYF
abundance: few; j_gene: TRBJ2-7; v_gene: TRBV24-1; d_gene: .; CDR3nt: TGTGCCACCAGCCCGGGGGGCTCTATCTCCGAGCAGTACTTC; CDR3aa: CATSPGGSISEQYF